This TCR beta chain was obtained from a study of shared clonotypes between healthy human individuals. Findings and limits, study-wide: Sequencing of the sorted subsets was shown by rarefaction to be incomplete despite large depth.

Looked up from germline, CDR1 is SGHRS and CDR2 is YFSETQ. The CDR3 has 15 amino acids. V lost 4 bases to trimming and J lost 7 bases; unmatched junction nucleotides: 13. Worth noting for this clone: Its matching antigen is unknown.

Replicate PCRs run on sorted subsets employed approximately 0.2 ug DNA, approximately 30,000 T cell genomes. Using immunoSEQ multiplex PCR, the repertoire was profiled, and TCRdb retains in-frame clones only, with some absent. The data show 600,000 to 750,000 clones, with about 90% seen just once and more than 30% held by the top ten. CD45RO+ cells plus CCR7-negative CD45RA+ TemRA cells formed CD8 memory. The chain links TRBV5-1 to TRBJ2-7; 8 bases align to TRBD2. The sample comprised memory CD8+ T cells from PBMCs. Subset of the sample: CD45RO+ cells pooled with CCR7-negative TemRA cells. The clonotype comes from a man younger than 35 in good health. Some clones in this sample may be carry-over from other donors' samples. This CDR3 reads CASSPRPSLAAEQYF. The DNA for the CDR3 is TGCGCCAGCAGCCCCCGACCCTCACTAGCGGCAGAGCAGTACTTC.